The 18 T cell receptor beta chains given below trace back to one sample, sequenced in a study of cytomegalovirus exposure and HLA in healthy donors listed by TCRdb under 2017. Receptors were amplified or captured by the immunoSEQ multiplex PCR assay. For the multiplex PCR, a mixture combining 60 forward primers for TCR Vbeta segments and 13 reverse primers for TCR Jbeta segments was used. TCRdb re-hosts the immuneACCESS table, in-frame sequences only. Its copies lack some clones; in the studies checked, an unresolved V gene accounts for under half of them, and the cause for the rest is not known. Across this sample there are some 140,000 clones, with about 80% seen only once. Of the sample, approximately 2.1% is held by the ten largest clones. Material for sequencing was PBMCs. The receptors shown here come from a young man in good health and CMV-seronegative.

CDR3 residues: CASSSTGTGFNTEAFF. The CDR3, as DNA: TGTGCCAGCAGCTCCACCGGGACAGGGTTTAACACTGAAGCTTTCTTT. This sequence joins TRBV11-2 and TRBJ1-1; 9 bases align to TRBD1. The length of the CDR3 is 16 residues. From germline, CDR1 is SGHAT and CDR2 FQNNGV. The V and J ends lost 4 bases and 2 bases, in that order; junction bases with no gene match: 8.

This chain uses TRBV18 with TRBJ2-3; perhaps TRBD2 as D (5 bases). V lost 2 bases to trimming and J lost 0 bases, with 9 bases between them. The CDR3 contains 15 residues. Germline V gives CDR1 KGHSH, CDR2 LQKENI. The CDR3 DNA reads TGTGCCAGCTCACCATGGGAGACGAGCACAGATACGCAGTATTTT. It encodes CASSPWETSTDTQYF.

This rearrangement joins TRBV27 to TRBJ2-2, with a weak D call TRBD1 (5 bases). The CDR3 spans 14 residues. Trimming left V 2 bases short and J 4 bases short, with 8 bases between. Germline CDR1 MNHEY, CDR2 SMNVEV (reference sequence). This CDR3 reads CASSLQGRTGELFF. In DNA, the CDR3 is TGTGCCAGCAGTTTACAGGGCCGCACCGGGGAGCTGTTTTTT.

In its sample, this clone was seen once. V gene TRBV4-3 combines with J gene TRBJ2-7; TRBD1 might be the D (7 bases). Germline CDR1 and CDR2: LGHNA and YSLEER. V dropped 0 bases and J dropped 6 bases, with 18 bases sitting between them. This CDR3 contains 16 residues. CDR3 amino acids: CASSQDRRGLLFEQYF. CDR3 bases: TGCGCCAGCAGCCAAGATCGGAGGGGGCTACTATTCGAGCAGTACTTC.

The chain has TRBV19 and TRBJ2-7, with D unresolved. CDR3 size: 14 residues. Looked up from germline, CDR1 is LNHDA and CDR2 is SQIVND (reference sequence). V dropped 9 bases and J dropped 4 bases, with 19 bases sitting between them. CDR3 DNA: TGTGCCAGCACTTCCGGGTCAATCCCTTACGAGCAGTACTTC. Encoded protein: CASTSGSIPYEQYF. Looking up the rest from reference TRBV19 and TRBJ2-7 gives the full variable domain: DGGITQSPKYLFRKEGQNVTLSCEQNLNHDAMYWYRQDPGQGLRLIYYSQIVNDFQKGDIAEGYSVSREKKESFPLTVTSAQKNPTAFYLCASTSGSIPYEQYFGPGTRLTVT.

In nucleotides, the CDR3 is TGCGCCAGCAGGAGGGTGACAGGTCCAACCGGGGAGCTGTTTTTT. Its translation is CASRRVTGPTGELFF. The chain couples TRBV5-1 to TRBJ2-2; D is possibly TRBD1 (6 bases). Between the trimmed V and J ends, which lost 5 bases and 5 bases, there was a span of 16 bases. CDR1 and CDR2 from the germline V gene are SGHRS and YFSETQ. This CDR3 spans 15 amino acids.

CDR3 residues: CASGLYNEQFF. In nucleotides, the CDR3 is TGTGCCAGCGGCCTCTACAATGAGCAGTTCTTC. The chain is built from TRBV7-2 and TRBJ2-1; D unresolved. From germline, CDR1 is SGHTA and CDR2 FQGNSA. The length of the CDR3 is 11 residues. The ends were cut back, 8 bases at V and 3 bases at J, with 5 bases in the middle.

This clone showed up just once. The V gene is TRBV6-5, the J gene TRBJ1-3, with D unclear. Germline loops: CDR1 MNHEY, CDR2 SVGAGI. The CDR3 sequence is 14 residues long. V lost 0 bases to trimming and J lost 4 bases, with 7 bases between them. The CDR3 reads CASSYSRLGNTIYF. CDR3 nucleotides: TGTGCCAGCAGTTACTCGAGGCTCGGAAACACCATATATTTT.

The chain has TRBV7-9 and TRBJ2-7; possible D gene TRBD1, 6 bases. V was clipped by 6 bases and J by 3 bases, with 12 bases between them. This CDR3 spans 13 amino acids. The germline gives CDR1 SEHNR, CDR2 FQNEAQ (reference sequence). The CDR3 DNA follows: TGTGCCAGCAGTTCAGGGGTGGGCTACGAGCAGTACTTC. Residues: CASSSGVGYEQYF.

The J gene is TRBJ1-2, the V gene TRBV9, with D hard to call. CDR1 SGDLS and CDR2 YYNGEE come from the germline V gene. The germline V and J ends were trimmed by 1 base and 5 bases, with 15 bases remaining between them. This CDR3 has 15 residues. CDR3 in DNA: TGTGCCAGCAGCGTAACTAGGTCGGAGACGTATGGCTACACCTTC. Translated: CASSVTRSETYGYTF.

The chain joins TRBV4-3 to TRBJ2-2; TRBD2 agrees at 11 bases. The CDR3 spans 16 residues. Germline CDR1 reads LGHNA; CDR2 reads YSLEER. Losses at the gene ends were 1 base for V and 2 bases for J; bases not matched to a gene: 0. The CDR3 nucleotides read TGCGCCAGCAGCCAAGGACTAGCGGGAAACACCGGGGAGCTGTTTTTT. Translated: CASSQGLAGNTGELFF.

Sample share makes this clone medium-sized. This sequence joins TRBV11-2 and TRBJ2-1; D is uncertain. The CDR3 has 17 residues. The V end lost 5 bases, the J end lost 0 bases, and 17 bases lay between the germline ends. Germline assignment: CDR1 SGHAT and CDR2 FQNNGV. The CDR3 is CASSRRFKASSYNEQFF. The CDR3 DNA reads TGTGCCAGCAGCCGTCGTTTCAAGGCTAGCTCCTACAATGAGCAGTTCTTC.

The V call is TRBV18, the J call TRBJ2-7, with 8 bases lining up with TRBD2. Trimming at V came to 6 bases and at J to 4 bases, leaving 17 bases not matched to a gene. The CDR3 length is 17 residues. The germline V gene has CDR1 KGHSH and CDR2 LQKENI. The CDR3 loop is CASSQKGLAGTTYEQYF. DNA of the CDR3: TGTGCCAGCTCTCAAAAAGGGTTAGCGGGGACCACGTACGAGCAGTACTTC.

The gene calls are TRBV10-3 and TRBJ2-7; 10 nucleotides match TRBD1. J was trimmed by 4 bases and V by 8 bases; bases with no gene match: 11. Germline CDR1 and CDR2: ENHRY and SYGVKD. The CDR3 loop spans 15 amino acids. The CDR3 DNA follows: TGTGCCATCCCCGATGGGGGACAGGGGATTTACGAGCAGTACTTC. It is translated as CAIPDGGQGIYEQYF.

The chain joins TRBV10-3 to TRBJ2-7, with 7 bases fitting TRBD1. The CDR3 has 16 amino acids. Germline V gives CDR1 ENHRY, CDR2 SYGVKD. V lost 2 bases to trimming and J lost 0 bases; unmatched junction nucleotides: 7. CDR3 protein: CAISEPSTGTSYEQYF. The CDR3 bases are TGTGCCATCAGTGAGCCCTCGACAGGGACCTCCTACGAGCAGTACTTC.

This clone showed up just a few times. The chain links TRBV19 to TRBJ2-7; D possibly corresponds to TRBD1 (6 bases). Germline V gene lookup returns CDR1 LNHDA and CDR2 SQIVND (reference sequence). This CDR3 spans 13 amino acids. V was clipped by 0 bases and J by 6 bases, with 9 bases between them. CDR3 protein: CASSIDRGSEQYF. The CDR3, as DNA: TGTGCCAGTAGTATAGACAGGGGTTCCGAGCAGTACTTC.

The rearrangement uses TRBV14 and TRBJ2-7, with D possibly being TRBD1 (6 bases). V shed 2 bases and J shed 3 bases, with 20 bases lying between them. Germline CDR1 reads SGHDN; CDR2 reads FVKESK. This CDR3 spans 17 amino acids. The CDR3 DNA follows: TGTGCCAGCAGCCAAACTTCCAGGGGTTTTAAGGGCTACGAGCAGTACTTC. Protein: CASSQTSRGFKGYEQYF.

This clone has only one observation. This chain joins TRBV5-1 and TRBJ2-1; 10 nucleotides line up with TRBD1. Per the germline V gene, CDR1 is SGHRS and CDR2 is YFSETQ. The CDR3 is 18 amino acids. J gave up 2 bases and V 3 bases, and 11 bases lay outside the gene matches. The CDR3 DNA is TGCGCCAGCAGCTCCCTGCCCACGGGACAGGGGACCTACAATGAGCAGTTCTTC. This codes for CASSSLPTGQGTYNEQFF.